Shown below are 3 T cell receptor beta chains from a single sample sequenced in a study of patients and donors after allogeneic stem cell transplantation (dated by TCRdb to the early 2020s). The library was generated by RT-PCR. The run used a NextSeq 550. The raw public data were reprocessed by TCRdb itself: fastp quality trimming at Q25, MiXCR clonotype calling, in-frame beta chains only. Entries are consolidated by CDR3 protein sequence, retaining the most common genes and DNA. The sample table records approximately 200,000 distinct CDR3 sequences; 41% of these occur just once. The ten top clones hold about 30% of the sample. Sequenced sample: blood, either unsorted or a sorted T cell fraction (not recorded which). Receptors were obtained from a human donor who was either an allogeneic HSCT recipient or a stem cell or donor lymphocyte infusion donor (not recorded which). It is not recorded whose cells these are; they may come from a transplant donor.

The chain joins TRBV7-7 to TRBJ1-3; D not resolved. Germline lookup yields CDR1 SSHAT and CDR2 FNYEAQ (reference sequence). This CDR3 is built from 15 residues. The V end was cut by 1 base, the J end by 0 bases, with 7 bases between. Here the CDR3 reads CASSLGPYSGNTIYF. CDR3 coding DNA: TGTGCCAGCAGCTTAGGACCGTACTCTGGAAACACCATATATTTT.

The rearrangement uses TRBV28 and TRBJ2-4; 9 positions match TRBD1. CDR3 size: 14 residues. Per germline, CDR1 MDHEN and CDR2 SYDVKM. V shed 6 bases and J 9 bases; nucleotides not matched to a gene: 9. Here the CDR3 reads CASRNSGTGTIQYF. The CDR3 region has the DNA TGTGCCAGCAGGAATTCCGGGACAGGGACCATTCAGTACTTC.

This clonotype was seen a few times. This CDR3 is CASSQGRTEQGIGTEAFF. CDR3 nucleotide sequence: TGCGCCAGCAGCCAAGGGCGCACAGAACAGGGAATTGGAACTGAAGCTTTCTTT. The chain has TRBV4-1 and TRBJ1-1; tentative D call: TRBD1 (6 bases). The CDR3 consists of 18 residues. V dropped 1 base and J dropped 5 bases, with 23 bases sitting between them. Germline CDR1 MGHRA, CDR2 YSYEKL.